One TCR beta chain is described in this entry. Among the donors, all were Caucasian adults who lived in Nashville, Tennessee. Memory CD4+ cells were the fraction left after CD45RA+ naive selection. The sample is drawn from a study of shared clonotypes between healthy human individuals. Clones were read by immunoSEQ multiplex PCR, and TCRdb kept only the in-frame ones, dropping some. The table has more than 1.2 million clones, 98% seen once. The germline gives CDR1 GTSNPN, CDR2 SVGIG (reference sequence). The CDR3 covers 13 residues. The ends were cut back, 5 bases at V and 5 bases at J, with 15 bases in the middle.

The sample comprised naive CD4+ T cells sorted from blood. Subset noted: CD45RA+ positively selected. The chain couples TRBV30 to TRBJ1-1; maybe TRBD1 (5 bases). The receptor was derived from a man between 25 and 39 years old in good health. For the CDR3, the DNA is TGTGCCTGGGCAGTGAGGGGAGGGACTGAAGCTTTCTTT. Translating gives CAWAVRGGTEAFF.